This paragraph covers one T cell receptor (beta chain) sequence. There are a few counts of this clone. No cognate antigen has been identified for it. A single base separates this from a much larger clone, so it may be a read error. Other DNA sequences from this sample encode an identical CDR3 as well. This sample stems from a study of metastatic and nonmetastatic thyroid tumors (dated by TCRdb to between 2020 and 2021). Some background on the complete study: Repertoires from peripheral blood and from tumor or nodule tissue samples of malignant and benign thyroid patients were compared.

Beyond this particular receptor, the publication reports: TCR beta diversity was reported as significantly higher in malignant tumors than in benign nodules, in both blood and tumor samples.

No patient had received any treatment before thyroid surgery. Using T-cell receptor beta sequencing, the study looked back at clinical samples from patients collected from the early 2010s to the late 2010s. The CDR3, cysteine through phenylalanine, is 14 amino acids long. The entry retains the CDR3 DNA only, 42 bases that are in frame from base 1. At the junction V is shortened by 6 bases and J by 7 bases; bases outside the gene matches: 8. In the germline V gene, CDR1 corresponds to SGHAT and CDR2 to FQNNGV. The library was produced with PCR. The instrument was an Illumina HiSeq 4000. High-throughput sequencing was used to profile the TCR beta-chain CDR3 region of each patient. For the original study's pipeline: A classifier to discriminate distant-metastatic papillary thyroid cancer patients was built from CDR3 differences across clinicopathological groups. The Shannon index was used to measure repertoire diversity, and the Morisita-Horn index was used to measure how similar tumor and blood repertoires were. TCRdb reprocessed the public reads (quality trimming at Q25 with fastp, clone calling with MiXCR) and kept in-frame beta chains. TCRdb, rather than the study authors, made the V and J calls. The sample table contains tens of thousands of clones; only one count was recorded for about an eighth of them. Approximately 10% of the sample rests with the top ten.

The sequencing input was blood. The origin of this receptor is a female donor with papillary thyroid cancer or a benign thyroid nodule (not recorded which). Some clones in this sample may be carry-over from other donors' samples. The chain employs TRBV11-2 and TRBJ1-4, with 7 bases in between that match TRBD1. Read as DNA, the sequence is TGTGCCAGCAGGCGGACAGGCGGTGCTGAAAAACTGTTTTTT. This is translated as CASRRTGGAEKLFF. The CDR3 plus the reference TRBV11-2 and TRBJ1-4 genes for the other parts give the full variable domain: EAGVAQSPRYKIIEKRQSVAFWCNPISGHATLYWYQQILGQGPKLLIQFQNNGVVDDSQLPKDRFSAERLKGVDSTLKIQPAKLEDSAVYLCASRRTGGAEKLFFGSGTQLSVL.